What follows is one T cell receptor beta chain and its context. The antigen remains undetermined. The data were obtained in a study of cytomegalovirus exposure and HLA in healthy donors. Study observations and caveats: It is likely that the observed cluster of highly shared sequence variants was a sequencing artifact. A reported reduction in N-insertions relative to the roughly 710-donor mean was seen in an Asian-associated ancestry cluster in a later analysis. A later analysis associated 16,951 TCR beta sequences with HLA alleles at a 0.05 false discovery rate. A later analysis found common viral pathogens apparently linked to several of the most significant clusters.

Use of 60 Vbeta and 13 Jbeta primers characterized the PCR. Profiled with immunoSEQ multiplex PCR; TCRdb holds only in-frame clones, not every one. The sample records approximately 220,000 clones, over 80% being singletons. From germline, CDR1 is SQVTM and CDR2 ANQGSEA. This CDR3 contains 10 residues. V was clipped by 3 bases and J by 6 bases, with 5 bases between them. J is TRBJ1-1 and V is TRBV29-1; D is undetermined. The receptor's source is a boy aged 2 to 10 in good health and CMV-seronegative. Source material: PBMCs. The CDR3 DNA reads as TGCAGCGTTGATCGCGCTGAAGCTTTCTTT. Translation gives CSVDRAEAFF.